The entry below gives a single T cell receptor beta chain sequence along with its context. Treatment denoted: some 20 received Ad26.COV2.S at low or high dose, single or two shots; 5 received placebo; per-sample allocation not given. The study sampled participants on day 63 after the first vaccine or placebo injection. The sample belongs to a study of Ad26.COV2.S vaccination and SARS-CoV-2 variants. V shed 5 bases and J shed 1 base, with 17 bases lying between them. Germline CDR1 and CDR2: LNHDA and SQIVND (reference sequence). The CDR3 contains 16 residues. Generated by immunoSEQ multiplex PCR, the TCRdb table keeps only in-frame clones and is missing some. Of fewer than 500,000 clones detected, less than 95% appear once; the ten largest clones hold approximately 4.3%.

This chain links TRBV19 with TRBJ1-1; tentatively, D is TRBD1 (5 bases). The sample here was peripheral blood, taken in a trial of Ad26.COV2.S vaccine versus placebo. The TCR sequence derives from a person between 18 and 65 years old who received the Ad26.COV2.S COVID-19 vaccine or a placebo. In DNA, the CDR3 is TGTGCCAGTAGTGTTGGACACCGGAGGGGGAACACTGAAGCTTTCTTT. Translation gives CASSVGHRRGNTEAFF.